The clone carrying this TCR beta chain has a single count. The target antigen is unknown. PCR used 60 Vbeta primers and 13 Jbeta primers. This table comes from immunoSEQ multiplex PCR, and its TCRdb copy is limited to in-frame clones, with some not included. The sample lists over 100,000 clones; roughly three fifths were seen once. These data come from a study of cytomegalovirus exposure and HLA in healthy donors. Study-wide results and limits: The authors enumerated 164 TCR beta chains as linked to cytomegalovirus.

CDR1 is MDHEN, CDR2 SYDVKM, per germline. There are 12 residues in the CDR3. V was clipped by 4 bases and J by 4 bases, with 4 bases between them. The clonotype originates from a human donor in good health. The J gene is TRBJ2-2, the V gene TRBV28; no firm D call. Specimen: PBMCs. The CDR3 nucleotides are TGTGCCAGCAGTTACAGCACCGGGGAGCTGTTTTTT. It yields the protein CASSYSTGELFF.